This T cell receptor beta chain was identified during a study of cytomegalovirus exposure and HLA in healthy donors. Across the study: About 85 million unique TCR sequences came from HLA-typed donors in an early release.

V dropped 5 bases and J dropped 4 bases, with 6 bases sitting between them. The CDR3 runs 13 residues. CDR1 and CDR2 from the germline V gene are SGHVS and FNYEAQ. Study-level findings and limits: Earlier findings revealed that most TCR beta V segments proved productive either about 87% or about 30% of the time. Owing to their indistinguishability, certain V segments, notably TRBV6-2 and TRBV6-3, were excluded.

A remark on this clone: The antigen is unknown.

Donors likely had unrecorded immune exposures despite being nominally healthy when sampled. A multiplex PCR was run with 60 Vbeta primers and 13 Jbeta primers. Sequencing was performed with immunoSEQ multiplex PCR; in TCRdb, only in-frame clones are kept and a portion is missing. This sample carries about 140,000 clones, roughly 80% of them seen once, and the ten largest clones take less than 3%. This sequence joins TRBV7-6 and TRBJ2-6, with D unclear. The sample was PBMCs. The TCR comes from a female donor in good health and CMV-seronegative. The CDR3 nucleotides read TGTGCCAGCAGCCACGAGGGGGCCAACGTCCTGACTTTC. This sequence encodes CASSHEGANVLTF.